Following are 25 T cell receptor beta chains from one sample sequenced in a study of T-cell reconstitution after alpha-beta-depleted transplantation in children. The TCRbeta library was prepared with unique molecular identifiers. TCRdb reanalysed the PCR reads using MiXCR and keeps one entry per CDR3 protein. Here the sample spans about 360,000 distinct CDR3 sequences, roughly 14% being singletons. This material consisted of PBMCs, taken from the stem cell graft. These receptors came from a human donor who donated a stem cell graft to a child with Fanconi anemia.

This clonotype was seen at least ten times. The chain is built from TRBV12-3 or TRBV12-4 and TRBJ1-3, with unresolved D. The CDR3 sequence is 14 residues long. The V gene lost 8 bases and the J gene lost 0 bases, with 11 bases spanning the gap. DNA of the CDR3: TGTGCCAGCGGTTGGAGAAACTCTGGAAACACCATATATTTT. It translates to CASGWRNSGNTIYF.

This clonotype was seen more than once but under ten times. V gene TRBV7-2 combines with J gene TRBJ2-1, with 7 bases fitting TRBD1. Germline-derived CDR1 and CDR2 are SGHTA and FQGNSA. V gave up 4 bases and J gave up 11 bases; unmatched junction bases: 8. The CDR3 totals 13 residues. For the CDR3, the DNA is TGTGCCAGCAGCTCCCTAACAGGGGTTAAGCAGTTCTTC. It specifies CASSSLTGVKQFF.

This clonotype occurred many times. The chain has TRBV27 and TRBJ2-3; D ambiguous. The CDR3 runs to 13 residues. Trimming stripped 6 bases from V and 0 bases from J, with 7 bases between. Looked up from germline, CDR1 is MNHEY and CDR2 is SMNVEV (reference sequence). The CDR3: CASSLSSTDTQYF. CDR3 nucleotides: TGTGCCAGCAGCTTGAGTAGCACAGATACGCAGTATTTT.

This clonotype has a count of ten or more. V and J are TRBV2 and TRBJ2-7; D may match TRBD1 or TRBD2 (5 bases each). Per the germline V gene, CDR1 is SNHLY and CDR2 is FYNNEI. The CDR3 extends over 13 amino acids. Deletions cut 8 bases from V and 7 bases from J, with 18 bases between. The CDR3 reads CASVRGPILEQYV. CDR3 nucleotide sequence: TGTGCCAGCGTTCGGGGCCCTATTCTGGAGCAGTACGTC.

This clonotype has just a few counts. The chain uses TRBV5-1 and TRBJ2-5; 7 bases match TRBD1. The germline V gene encodes CDR1 SGHRS and CDR2 YFSETQ. This CDR3 contains 14 residues. Germline trimming cut 3 bases from V and 5 bases from J; bases unmatched to any gene: 7. The CDR3 is CASSSGTADETQYF. The CDR3 DNA reads TGCGCCAGCAGCTCAGGGACAGCCGACGAGACCCAGTACTTC. The whole variable domain, remainder taken from reference TRBV5-1 and TRBJ2-5, is KAGVTQTPRYLIKTRGQQVTLSCSPISGHRSVSWYQQTPGQGLQFLFEYFSETQRNKGNFPGRFSGRQFSNSRSEMNVSTLELGDSALYLCASSSGTADETQYFGPGTRLLVL.

The chain has TRBV6-2 or TRBV6-3 and TRBJ2-3, with 11 bases that match TRBD2. Germline assignment: CDR1 MNHEY and CDR2 SVGEGT. This CDR3 has 15 residues. V shed 8 bases, J shed 0 bases, and the junction held 4 bases outside the gene matches. The CDR3 DNA follows: TGTGCCAGCCGAAGACTAGCGGGAAGCACAGATACGCAGTATTTT. Protein: CASRRLAGSTDTQYF.

J is TRBJ2-6 and V is TRBV2; 7 bases agree with TRBD1. CDR1 and CDR2 (germline): SNHLY, FYNNEI. J was trimmed by 1 base and V by 1 base; bases with no gene match: 1. CDR3 size: 16 residues. The CDR3 region has the DNA TGTGCCAGCAGTGAAGACAGGGGATCTGGGGCCAACGTCCTGACTTTC. The encoded protein is CASSEDRGSGANVLTF.

The chain carries TRBV5-1 and TRBJ2-5; TRBD2 might be the D (6 bases). The CDR3 contains 15 residues. V lost 3 bases to trimming and J lost 5 bases, with 17 bases between them. Germline lookup yields CDR1 SGHRS and CDR2 YFSETQ. CDR3 amino acids: CASSYNPGLLETQYF. CDR3 nucleotides: TGCGCCAGCAGCTACAACCCGGGACTTTTGGAGACCCAGTACTTC.

This clonotype was picked up a small number of times. This rearrangement joins TRBV5-5 to TRBJ1-1; the D gene is possibly TRBD1 (5 bases). The CDR3 sequence is 13 residues long. The germline V and J ends were trimmed by 4 bases and 5 bases, with 12 bases remaining between them. Germline lookup yields CDR1 SGHKS and CDR2 YYEKEE (reference sequence). CDR3 sequence (DNA): TGTGCCAGCAGCCGGGGGGGGAGAACTGAAGCTTTCTTT. Its protein is CASSRGGRTEAFF.

This clonotype was counted many times. This sequence joins TRBV5-1 and TRBJ1-3; perhaps TRBD1 as D (5 bases). CDR3 length: 15 residues. In germline, CDR1 is SGHRS, CDR2 YFSETQ. The V gene lost 0 bases and the J gene lost 0 bases, with 7 bases spanning the gap. DNA for the CDR3: TGCGCCAGCAGCTTGGTGACAGCCTCTGGAAACACCATATATTTT. It yields the protein CASSLVTASGNTIYF.

This clonotype was found a few times. The chain is built from TRBV20-1 and TRBJ2-7, with TRBD2 identical over 7 bases. CDR1 and CDR2 (germline): DFQATT, SNEGSKA (reference sequence). The V gene end was trimmed by 3 bases and the J gene end by 6 bases; junction bases not matched to a gene: 11. The length of the CDR3 is 14 residues. In DNA, the CDR3 is TGCAGTGCTAGCTCTACTAGCGTCGTCCCCGAGCAGTACTTC. It specifies CSASSTSVVPEQYF.

The sample holds a few counts of this clonotype. V is TRBV21-1 and J is TRBJ2-7; the table's D call of TRBD1 was not tested on the DNA. TRBV21-1 is flagged as a pseudogene. The CDR3 consists of 15 residues. The CDR3 coding sequence is TGTGCCAGCATCTCTCCCCGACAGGGGCGATACGAGCAGTACTTC. It translates to CASISPRQGRYEQYF.

This clonotype has more than one count but fewer than ten. This chain joins TRBV10-3 and TRBJ2-3; D remains unclear. This CDR3 is 16 amino acids long. Germline CDR1 reads ENHRY; CDR2 reads SYGVKD. The V end lost 2 bases, the J end lost 2 bases, and 14 bases lay between the germline ends. In DNA, the CDR3 is TGTGCCATCAGTGAGAGGGTACTATCTAACACAGATACGCAGTATTTT. This sequence encodes CAISERVLSNTDTQYF.

There are a few counts of this clonotype. V gene TRBV2 combines with J gene TRBJ2-7; 9 nucleotides match TRBD2. This CDR3 is built from 13 residues. The germline CDR1 and CDR2 sequences are SNHLY and FYNNEI. J lost 1 base, V lost 10 bases, and 5 bases had no gene match. Here the CDR3 DNA reads TGTGCCAACGGCGGGGGGGCATCCTACGAGCAGTACTTC. Translation: CANGGGASYEQYF.

The chain carries TRBV30 and TRBJ1-1; D not certain. Trimming pared 7 bases from V and 4 bases from J, leaving 13 bases between. From germline, CDR1 is GTSNPN and CDR2 SVGIG (reference sequence). This CDR3 comprises 12 residues. The CDR3 DNA reads TGTGCCTCCCTCGAGAGAACCACTGAAGCTTTCTTT. Translation gives CASLERTTEAFF.

The sample holds many counts of this clonotype. J is TRBJ1-1 and V is TRBV7-3; D uncertain. Germline-derived CDR1 and CDR2 are SGHTA and FQGTGA. The CDR3 is made up of 16 amino acids. The V end lost 2 bases, the J end lost 1 base, and 14 bases lay between the germline ends. The CDR3 coding sequence is TGTGCCAGCAGCTTACCCAGCGTACAGCGGAACACTGAAGCTTTCTTT. Protein product: CASSLPSVQRNTEAFF.

This clonotype has ten or more counts. The gene calls are TRBV6-5 and TRBJ1-2, with TRBD1 as a possible D gene (6 bases). The length of the CDR3 is 12 residues. The germline V gene has CDR1 MNHEY and CDR2 SVGAGI. The V end was cut by 2 bases, the J end by 14 bases, with 15 bases between. This CDR3 reads CASSYGGGVRTF. CDR3 bases: TGTGCCAGCAGTTACGGAGGGGGAGTGAGAACCTTC.

This sequence joins TRBV7-2 and TRBJ2-2; 7 nucleotides line up with TRBD2. CDR1 and CDR2 (germline): SGHTA, FQGNSA. This CDR3 contains 17 residues. V gave up 2 bases and J gave up 0 bases; unmatched junction bases: 6. CDR3 nucleotides: TGTGCCAGCAGCTTAAGGGCGGGACTAACGAACACCGGGGAGCTGTTTTTT. As protein: CASSLRAGLTNTGELFF. Full variable domain (missing parts from reference TRBV7-2 and TRBJ2-2): GAGVSQSPSNKVTEKGKDVELRCDPISGHTALYWYRQSLGQGLEFLIYFQGNSAPDKSGLPSDRFSAERTGGSVSTLTIQRTQQEDSAVYLCASSLRAGLTNTGELFFGEGSRLTVL.

This clonotype has at least ten counts. The rearrangement joins TRBV7-8 to TRBJ2-1; a possible D gene is TRBD2 (6 bases). The CDR3 runs to 12 residues. Trimming pared 5 bases from V and 10 bases from J, leaving 12 bases between. The germline gives CDR1 SGHVS, CDR2 FQNEAQ. The CDR3 DNA follows: TGTGCCAGCAGCCGACGGAGGGACGAGCAGTTCTTC. Translated, it gives CASSRRRDEQFF.

In this sample, this clonotype turned up a few times. The chain couples TRBV5-5 to TRBJ2-5; 11 nucleotides line up with TRBD2. The V and J ends lost 0 bases and 2 bases, in that order; junction bases with no gene match: 3. The germline CDR1 and CDR2 sequences are SGHKS and YYEKEE (reference sequence). The CDR3 spans 16 residues. CDR3 nucleotides: TGTGCCAGCAGCTTGGTTCTAGCGGGGGGACAAGAGACCCAGTACTTC. Translating it yields CASSLVLAGGQETQYF. The complete variable domain, with remaining parts taken from reference TRBV5-5 and TRBJ2-5, reads DAGVTQSPTHLIKTRGQQVTLRCSPISGHKSVSWYQQVLGQGPQFIFQYYEKEERGRGNFPDRFSARQFPNYSSELNVNALLLGDSALYLCASSLVLAGGQETQYFGPGTRLLVL.

V usage is TRBV7-2 and J usage is TRBJ1-2; D might be TRBD1 (5 bases). Germline CDR1 reads SGHTA; CDR2 reads FQGNSA. The CDR3 runs to 14 residues. Trimming pared 5 bases from V and 2 bases from J, leaving 12 bases between. The CDR3 DNA reads TGTGCCAGCAGCGCGAACCGGGACAACTATGGCTACACCTTC. Translation: CASSANRDNYGYTF.

This clonotype has more than one count but fewer than ten. CDR3 loop: CASSASAQGVNGYTF. As DNA, the CDR3 is TGTGCCAGCAGTGCATCGGCGCAGGGGGTAAATGGCTACACCTTC. V usage is TRBV2 and J usage is TRBJ1-2; 7 bases match TRBD1. Germline-derived CDR1 and CDR2 are SNHLY and FYNNEI. V shed 4 bases and J 6 bases; nucleotides not matched to a gene: 11. The CDR3 is 15 residues long.

This clonotype was seen more than once but under ten times. The chain combines TRBV20-1 with TRBJ2-7; 8 bases agree with TRBD2. The CDR3 spans 14 residues. V shed 3 bases, J shed 5 bases, and the junction held 9 bases outside the gene matches. Germline lookup yields CDR1 DFQATT and CDR2 SNEGSKA (reference sequence). CDR3 residues: CSASGGGGPDEQYF. The CDR3 DNA follows: TGCAGTGCTAGCGGGGGCGGGGGGCCCGACGAGCAGTACTTC.

The chain recombines TRBV3-1 with TRBJ1-1; D remains ambiguous. The V end was cut by 5 bases, the J end by 2 bases, with 12 bases between. CDR3 length: 14 amino acids. The V gene's germline CDR1 is LGHDT and CDR2 YNNKEL (reference sequence). As DNA, the CDR3 is TGTGCCAGCAGCTCCCGACACGCAAACACTGAAGCTTTCTTT. It yields the protein CASSSRHANTEAFF. The full variable domain, with the rest looked up from reference TRBV3-1 and TRBJ1-1, is DTAVSQTPKYLVTQMGNDKSIKCEQNLGHDTMYWYKQDSKKFLKIMFSYNNKELIINETVPNRFSPKSPDKAHLNLHINSLELGDSAVYFCASSSRHANTEAFFGQGTRLTVV.

This clonotype was observed a handful of times. The J gene is TRBJ2-7, the V gene TRBV10-1; TRBD1 might be the D (6 bases). The germline V gene encodes CDR1 WNHNN and CDR2 SYGVQD (reference sequence). Trimming removed 7 bases from V and 1 base from J, with 23 bases in between. The CDR3 extends over 17 amino acids. CDR3 DNA: TGCGCCAGCAAATCAGGAAAGGCACAGGGCTGGTCCTACGAGCAGTACGTC. Protein: CASKSGKAQGWSYEQYV.